Included here is one T cell receptor (beta chain) sequence, with context. Its target is not known. This entry belongs to a study of cytomegalovirus exposure and HLA in healthy donors. Study-wide points: As a later analysis showed, a missense DCLRE1C variant was linked to trimming of TCR beta V- and J-genes. Relative to the roughly 690-donor mean, N-insertions were reportedly fewer in an Asian-associated ancestry cluster in a later analysis. Reports described diagnosis of cytomegalovirus status by the classifier as highly specific and sensitive. In vitro data verified a few CMV-associated chains as specific for CMV antigens.

Primers included in the PCR were 60 Vbeta and 13 Jbeta primers. Profiled with immunoSEQ multiplex PCR; TCRdb holds only in-frame clones, not every one. This table holds about 150,000 clones, around two thirds found once. This CDR3 spans 19 amino acids. Between the trimmed V and J ends, which lost 2 bases and 1 base, there was a span of 23 bases. Germline lookup yields CDR1 SGHRS and CDR2 YFSETQ. This chain joins TRBV5-1 and TRBJ2-3; D perhaps matches TRBD2 (7 bases). The clonotype comes from a woman aged 18-29 years in good health and CMV-seronegative. Sequenced sample: PBMCs. The CDR3 is CASSFSPPAGAVGTDTQYF. CDR3 coding DNA: TGCGCCAGCAGCTTTAGTCCCCCGGCGGGGGCGGTAGGCACAGATACGCAGTATTTT. Variable domain in full (rest from reference TRBV5-1 and TRBJ2-3): KAGVTQTPRYLIKTRGQQVTLSCSPISGHRSVSWYQQTPGQGLQFLFEYFSETQRNKGNFPGRFSGRQFSNSRSEMNVSTLELGDSALYLCASSFSPPAGAVGTDTQYFGPGTRLTVL.